Listed here are 14 T cell receptor beta chains from one sample, sequenced in a study of regulatory T cells in long-lasting Graves disease. Time point meaning: newly diagnosed GD, antithyroid drugs for less than 3 months. Researchers made the TCR library from RNA that was extracted from PBMCs. Library construction for TCR beta used iRepertoire HTBI primers and Arm-PCR of CDR3 regions. MiXCR, run by TCRdb on the multiplex PCR reads, gives a single entry per CDR3 protein. Here the sample spans some 250,000 distinct CDR3 sequences, about 20% being singletons. The data were also submitted as part of a second study, on T cells in Graves' hyperthyroidism and ophthalmopathy.

The sample in question was peripheral blood mononuclear cells (PBMCs), obtained at new diagnosis, from a patient treated with antithyroid drugs. The receptors derive from a young woman with Graves disease.

This clonotype was found many times. V is TRBV9 and J is TRBJ1-1; 7 nucleotides match TRBD1. V gave up 4 bases and J gave up 0 bases; unmatched junction bases: 6. The germline gives CDR1 SGDLS, CDR2 YYNGEE. The CDR3 has 15 amino acids. The CDR3 is CASSSGTAMNTEAFF. The CDR3 DNA follows: TGTGCCAGCAGCTCAGGGACAGCCATGAACACTGAAGCTTTCTTT.

The chain has TRBV18 and TRBJ1-1; D is unresolved. Trimming stripped 0 bases from V and 0 bases from J, with 8 bases between. Germline CDR1 is KGHSH and CDR2 is LQKENI. This CDR3 contains 15 residues. For the CDR3, the DNA is TGTGCCAGCTCACCACCGAAAGGGATGAACACTGAAGCTTTCTTT. Its protein is CASSPPKGMNTEAFF.

As to this clonotype: A far larger clone lies a single base away; this is likely a read error. The CDR3, as DNA: TGTGCCAGCAGCCATACAGGGACACAGGACACTGAAGCTTTCTTT. It specifies CASSHTGTQDTEAFF. The J gene is TRBJ1-1, the V gene TRBV13; D possibly corresponds to TRBD1 (6 bases). The CDR3 consists of 15 residues. V lost 5 bases and J lost 3, with 16 bases in between. In germline, CDR1 is PRHDT, CDR2 FYEKMQ (reference sequence).

This clonotype was observed at least ten times. The chain has TRBV11-3 and TRBJ1-1; 10 bases fit TRBD1. Germline V gives CDR1 SGHNT, CDR2 YENEEA. The CDR3 consists of 15 residues. V trimming: 5 bases; J trimming: 4 bases; junction bases outside the gene matches: 7. The chain's CDR3 is CASSPGQGKSTEAFF. In nucleotides, the CDR3 is TGTGCCAGCAGCCCGGGACAGGGGAAGTCCACTGAAGCTTTCTTT.

This clonotype was counted ten times or more. Mismatch with germline at one junction end may stem from a read error. This chain connects TRBV12-5 to TRBJ2-7; a possible D gene is TRBD2 (5 bases). The CDR3 covers 10 residues. CDR1 and CDR2 (germline): LGHNT, FRNRAP. Here the CDR3 reads CASGFGERYF. In DNA, the CDR3 is TGTGCTAGTGGTTTCGGGGAGCGGTACTTC.

This clonotype was counted many times. An end of the junction differs from the germline gene, which may be a read error. The chain joins TRBV5-4 to TRBJ1-1; D is uncertain. This CDR3 comprises 15 residues. Germline CDR1 is SGHNT and CDR2 is YYREEE (reference sequence). CDR3 nucleotide sequence: TGCGCCAGCAGCCATTCTCCGAACCCTAACACTGAAGCTTTCTTT. Its protein product is CASSHSPNPNTEAFF.

This clonotype was seen only a few times. The V call is TRBV10-3, the J call TRBJ2-7; the match to TRBD1 covers 7 bases. V gave up 10 bases and J gave up 2 bases; unmatched junction bases: 5. CDR1 and CDR2 from the germline V gene are ENHRY and SYGVKD. CDR3 length: 12 amino acids. Written as DNA, the CDR3 is TGTGCCACCGGGACAGCGGCCTACGAGCAGTACTTC. Translated: CATGTAAYEQYF.

This clonotype was detected ten times or more. This rearrangement joins TRBV25-1 to TRBJ1-1; D is perhaps TRBD1 (5 bases). V lost 5 bases to trimming and J lost 2 bases, with 21 bases between them. The CDR3 consists of 17 residues. The germline V gene has CDR1 MGHDK and CDR2 SYGVNS. The CDR3 DNA is TGTGCCAGCAGTCCAACTCTTATAAGGGGTGGTAACACTGAAGCTTTCTTT. Protein product: CASSPTLIRGGNTEAFF.

At least ten counts were recorded for this clonotype. The J gene is TRBJ1-1, the V gene TRBV20-1; D gene ambiguous. V lost 6 bases, J lost 2 bases, and 4 bases lay in between. The germline V gene encodes CDR1 DFQATT and CDR2 SNEGSKA (reference sequence). The CDR3 runs to 10 residues. The CDR3 nucleotides read TGCAGTGCGTATAACACTGAAGCTTTCTTT. Its translation: CSAYNTEAFF.

This clonotype has ten or more counts. This rearrangement joins TRBV7-9 to TRBJ1-1; 7 nucleotides line up with TRBD1. This CDR3 comprises 17 residues. The junction had 17 bases not matched to a gene; V was cut back by 5 bases and J by 5 bases. Germline V gives CDR1 SEHNR, CDR2 FQNEAQ (reference sequence). The CDR3 coding sequence is TGTGCCAGCAGCCCATCGACCGCGACAGGGATTCGAACTGAAGCTTTCTTT. Protein: CASSPSTATGIRTEAFF.

This clonotype showed up many times. The gene calls are TRBV11-2 and TRBJ2-2; D is unresolved. The CDR3 totals 16 residues. Germline V gene sequence: CDR1 SGHAT, CDR2 FQNNGV. V lost 5 bases and J 5 bases, leaving 18 bases between the germline ends. CDR3 DNA sequence: TGTGCCAGCAGCCCCCTTGTTTCGAGGCTTACCGGGGAGCTGTTTTTT. This gives the protein CASSPLVSRLTGELFF.

CDR3 coding DNA: TGTGCCAGCAGCCCCGTGGCGGGGGGGCTTGGTGAGCAGTTCTTC. Its protein product is CASSPVAGGLGEQFF. The rearrangement joins TRBV7-2 to TRBJ2-1, with 9 nucleotides matching TRBD2. Germline V CDR1 and CDR2: SGHTA, FQGNSA. CDR3 length: 15 residues. Trimming cost V 5 bases and J 9 bases; bases outside gene matches: 11. The complete variable domain, with remaining parts taken from reference TRBV7-2 and TRBJ2-1, reads GAGVSQSPSNKVTEKGKDVELRCDPISGHTALYWYRQSLGQGLEFLIYFQGNSAPDKSGLPSDRFSAERTGGSVSTLTIQRTQQEDSAVYLCASSPVAGGLGEQFFGPGTRLTVL.

With respect to this clonotype: A read error is likely here: a far larger clone is one base away. The chain employs TRBV7-2 and TRBJ2-1, with D perhaps matching TRBD1 or TRBD2 (5 bases each). The CDR3 contains 13 residues. CDR1 is SGHTA and CDR2 is FQGNSA in the germline V gene. The V and J ends lost 4 bases and 10 bases respectively, with 14 bases between them. The CDR3 DNA sequence: TGTGCCAGCAGCTCCATGGGACGTGGCGAGCAGTTCTTC. Translating gives CASSSMGRGEQFF.

This clonotype was observed at least ten times. The chain is built from TRBV27 and TRBJ1-6, with TRBD1 as a possible D gene (5 bases). The CDR3 runs 13 residues. Germline assignment: CDR1 MNHEY and CDR2 SMNVEV (reference sequence). V was cut by 5 bases and J by 8 bases, with 10 bases left in between. The CDR3 reads CASSPGVDSPLHF. The CDR3 DNA is TGTGCCAGCAGTCCGGGGGTAGATTCACCCCTCCACTTT.